This TCR beta chain emerged from a study of beta chain features in type 1 diabetes. All of the isolated RNA was reverse transcribed, so expressed TCRB transcripts were sequenced. TCRdb's copy holds only in-frame clones and misses some; the assay was immunoSEQ multiplex PCR. The table shows a few hundred thousand clones, with around a fifth occurring only once. The origin of this receptor is a woman younger than 30 in good health. The sequencing input was naive CD4+ T cells from blood.

CDR3 protein: CASSLSGRAGNEQFF. The DNA for the CDR3 is TGTGCCAGCAGCTTGAGCGGGAGGGCCGGCAATGAGCAGTTCTTC. J is TRBJ2-1 and V is TRBV5-4; 10 bases are a match to TRBD2. The germline V gene has CDR1 SGHNT and CDR2 YYREEE (reference sequence). V was pared by 1 base and J by 6 bases, with 4 bases of the junction left unmatched. The CDR3 spans 15 residues.